At least ten counts were recorded for the clone carrying this TCR beta chain. TCRdb redid the calling of the 5' RACE reads with MiXCR, one entry per CDR3 protein. The sample lists about 80,000 distinct CDR3 sequences, 4.5% to 7.5% seen once, with 7.9% in the top ten. Trimming removed 4 bases at V and 1 base at J, with 14 bases between. There are 16 residues in the CDR3. Looked up from germline, CDR1 is SGHRS and CDR2 is YFSETQ. This sample was included in a study of neurological immune-mediated disorders. The time point here: longitudinal time-point 2. This receptor was identified in a woman aged 60 to 75 with multiple sclerosis. The sample consisted of PBMCs. The chain links TRBV5-1 to TRBJ2-2; no firm D call. The CDR3 reads CASSMSGPGNTGELFF. CDR3 coding DNA: TGCGCCAGCAGCATGTCGGGCCCCGGGAACACCGGGGAGCTGTTTTTT.